The 9 T cell receptor beta chains given below trace back to one sample, sequenced in a study of blood T cells in healthy people across ages (dated by TCRdb to 2015 to 2017). To prepare the library, 5' RACE was applied. Sequencing instrument: Illumina HiSeq 2500. A second PCR of about 7 to 12 cycles was performed with a sample-barcoded 5' primer and a J-beta primer mix. The public sequencing data were trimmed at Q25 with fastp and processed into clonotypes with MiXCR by TCRdb, which kept only in-frame beta chains. Each CDR3 protein appears once, grouped with its most common genes and DNA. The sample includes about 670,000 distinct CDR3 sequences, with about 51% observed a single time. The top ten clonotypes cover around an eighth of the sample. Specimen: blood. Every receptor here comes from a woman of 80 years or more in good health.

This clonotype has only a few counts. V is TRBV11-2 and J is TRBJ1-2, with 7 bases lining up with TRBD1. CDR1 SGHAT and CDR2 FQNNGV come from the germline V gene. The CDR3 is 15 residues long. Unmatched junction bases numbered 4, after V lost 0 bases and J lost 3 bases. CDR3 protein: CASSLDPTGYYGYTF. The CDR3 region has the DNA TGTGCCAGCAGCTTAGACCCGACAGGGTACTATGGCTACACCTTC.

In regard to this clonotype: The junction departs from the called germline gene at one end, perhaps through a read error. J is TRBJ2-4 and V is TRBV12-3 or TRBV12-4, with D possibly TRBD1 on 5 matching bases. The end of the DNA is better explained by TRBJ2-7, so the J call may be wrong. The CDR3 has 16 residues. CDR3 loop: CASSLGSRRVGGEQYF. The CDR3 DNA follows: TGTGCCAGCAGCTTAGGGTCCCGCAGGGTTGGTGGCGAGCAGTACTTC.

This clonotype was counted between two and nine times. The genes are TRBV7-3 and TRBJ2-3; TRBD2 matches at 7 bases. Germline V gene sequence: CDR1 SGHTA, CDR2 FQGTGA. Germline trimming cut 5 bases from V and 4 bases from J; bases unmatched to any gene: 18. The CDR3 is 18 residues long. CDR3 sequence reads: CASSHQTSGRGWADTQYF. The CDR3 bases are TGTGCCAGCAGCCACCAGACCTCAGGGAGGGGCTGGGCAGATACGCAGTATTTT.

This clonotype was found many times. V usage is TRBV6-6 and J usage is TRBJ1-2; tentative D call: TRBD1 (5 bases). The CDR3 contains 14 residues. The germline V and J ends were trimmed by 5 bases and 4 bases, with 14 bases remaining between them. CDR1 MNHNY and CDR2 SVGAGI come from the germline V gene (reference sequence). Here the CDR3 DNA reads TGTGCCAGCAGTCCACAGGTTGGGGGCTATGGCTACACCTTC. This codes for CASSPQVGGYGYTF.

In the case of this clonotype: This could be a read error, since a much larger clone is one nucleotide away. V gene TRBV28 combines with J gene TRBJ2-5; D remains unclear. This CDR3 comprises 12 residues. V was trimmed by 8 bases and J by 12 bases, leaving 19 bases between them. Germline V CDR1 and CDR2: MDHEN, SYDVKM. The DNA for the CDR3 is TGTGCCAGCTCCATATTCCCCTACGAGGAGTACTTC. Protein sequence: CASSIFPYEEYF.

This clonotype was seen many times. The J gene is TRBJ2-4, the V gene TRBV12-3 or TRBV12-4; 9 bases map to TRBD1. V shed 4 bases and J 9 bases; nucleotides not matched to a gene: 4. There are 13 residues in the CDR3. In DNA form, the CDR3 reads TGTGCCAGCAGTTGGGACAGGGAAACCATTCAGTACTTC. It yields the protein CASSWDRETIQYF.

Comment on this clonotype: A read error is possible here, since a much larger clone lies one base away. V usage is TRBV28 and J usage is TRBJ2-7; D perhaps matches TRBD2 (5 bases). Germline lookup yields CDR1 MDHEN and CDR2 SYDVKM. This CDR3 region has 14 residues. The CDR3 protein is CARSVFGISYEQYF. CDR3 nucleotide sequence: TGTGCCCGCAGTGTATTCGGGATTTCCTACGAGCAGTACTTC. Combining the CDR3 with reference TRBV28 and TRBJ2-7 gives the whole variable domain DVKVTQSSRYLVKRTGEKVFLECVQDMDHENMFWYRQDPGLGLRLIYFSYDVKMKEKGDIPEGYSVSREKKERFSLILESASTNQTSMYLCARSVFGISYEQYFGPGTRLTVT.

The chain uses TRBV25-1 and TRBJ1-5; D gene uncertain. The V end was cut by 6 bases, the J end by 2 bases, with 14 bases between. The CDR3 runs 15 residues. CDR1 is MGHDK and CDR2 is SYGVNS in the germline V gene. The CDR3 spells CASRGQGGGNQPQHF. DNA for the CDR3: TGTGCCAGCAGAGGGCAAGGTGGGGGCAATCAGCCCCAGCATTTT.

With respect to this clonotype: A much more abundant neighbour one base away suggests this may be a read error. The CDR3 coding sequence is TGCAGCGTTGAATGGGCGGACAGCCGTTCCCACAATGAGCAGTTCTTC. Protein product: CSVEWADSRSHNEQFF. The rearrangement joins TRBV29-1 to TRBJ2-1; TRBD1 might be the D (6 bases). Germline CDR1 reads SQVTM; CDR2 reads ANQGSEA. The CDR3 loop spans 16 amino acids. V was trimmed by 2 bases and J by 5 bases, leaving 19 bases between them.